These 10 T cell receptor beta chains came from one sample sequenced in a study of blood T cells in healthy people across ages (dated by TCRdb to the mid-2010s). The protocol used for the library was 5' RACE. The instrument was an Illumina HiSeq 2500. The second PCR ran for about 6 to 12 cycles and used a J-beta primer mix along with a sample-barcoded 5' primer. The public reads were run again by TCRdb, first through fastp at Q25 and then through MiXCR, and only productive beta chains were kept. Each entry is one CDR3 protein sequence, shown with its most common DNA and genes. The sample table shows about 780,000 distinct CDR3 sequences, and 62% are seen once. The ten biggest clones cover 25% to 35% of the sample. Sequencing input: blood. The receptors originated from a man aged 25 to 40 in good health.

This clonotype showed up just a few times. This chain uses TRBV3-1 with TRBJ2-1, with D possibly called TRBD1 or TRBD2 (5 bases each). Trimming cost V 1 base and J 13 bases, with 23 bases left between them. Germline loops: CDR1 LGHDT, CDR2 YNNKEL (reference sequence). This CDR3 is 16 amino acids long. This CDR3 reads CASSQVGGFWGEIQFF. CDR3 DNA: TGTGCCAGCAGCCAAGTTGGGGGATTTTGGGGCGAAATTCAGTTCTTC.

The chain couples TRBV11-2 to TRBJ2-3; D remains unclear. The CDR3 runs to 12 residues. Trimming took off 7 bases at V and 2 bases at J, with 7 bases between the two ends. Germline CDR1 is SGHAT and CDR2 is FQNNGV. The CDR3 bases are TGTGCCAGCACGGGTCACACAGATACGCAGTATTTT. It encodes CASTGHTDTQYF. The full variable domain, in which reference TRBV11-2 and TRBJ2-3 provide the parts outside the CDR3, is EAGVAQSPRYKIIEKRQSVAFWCNPISGHATLYWYQQILGQGPKLLIQFQNNGVVDDSQLPKDRFSAERLKGVDSTLKIQPAKLEDSAVYLCASTGHTDTQYFGPGTRLTVL.

J is TRBJ2-7 and V is TRBV24-1; no definite D call. Deletions cut 5 bases from V and 6 bases from J, with 22 bases between. Germline CDR1 and CDR2: KGHDR and SFDVKD. The CDR3 sequence is 16 residues long. CDR3 loop: CATSASEAGDHSEQYF. In nucleotides, the CDR3 is TGTGCCACCAGTGCCTCTGAGGCCGGAGATCACTCCGAGCAGTACTTC.

In nucleotides, the CDR3 is TGTGCCAGCTCACCAGATCTCCAGGTGGAAGGCTACACCTTC. Translation: CASSPDLQVEGYTF. The chain links TRBV18 to TRBJ1-2, with unresolved D. In germline, CDR1 is KGHSH, CDR2 LQKENI. V lost 2 bases and J lost 8, with 15 bases in between. The CDR3 extends over 14 amino acids.

This clonotype was picked up a small number of times. This chain connects TRBV14 to TRBJ1-2; the match to TRBD1 covers 8 bases. The CDR3 sequence is 13 residues long. The V gene's germline CDR1 is SGHDN and CDR2 FVKESK. Trimming took 4 bases from V and 6 from J; bases not matched to a gene: 4. CDR3 residues: CASSPWTGNGYTF. DNA of the CDR3: TGTGCCAGCAGCCCCTGGACAGGGAATGGCTACACCTTC.

The rearrangement uses TRBV10-3 and TRBJ2-7; 9 bases line up with TRBD2. Germline V CDR1 and CDR2: ENHRY, SYGVKD. The CDR3 is 14 amino acids. The V and J ends lost 7 bases and 7 bases, in that order; junction bases with no gene match: 11. CDR3 sequence: CAITASGDYNEQYF. In DNA form, the CDR3 reads TGTGCCATCACGGCTAGCGGGGATTACAATGAGCAGTACTTC.

CDR3 in amino acids: CAPRGPFDEKLFF. The CDR3 DNA reads as TGCGCCCCCAGGGGCCCCTTCGATGAAAAACTGTTTTTT. V and J are TRBV20-1 and TRBJ1-4, with D tentatively TRBD1 (6 bases). Per the germline V gene, CDR1 is DFQATT and CDR2 is SNEGSKA (reference sequence). This CDR3 is 13 amino acids long.

V is TRBV7-9 and J is TRBJ2-5; D is undetermined. The CDR3 loop spans 15 amino acids. The V gene lost 4 bases and the J gene lost 1 base, with 13 bases spanning the gap. The germline V gene has CDR1 SEHNR and CDR2 FQNEAQ (reference sequence). The CDR3 sequence: CASSSSLTGQETQYF. The DNA of the CDR3 is TGTGCCAGCAGCTCATCGCTAACGGGCCAAGAGACCCAGTACTTC.

This sequence joins TRBV10-3 and TRBJ1-4; the match to TRBD1 covers 9 bases. Germline values: CDR1 ENHRY, CDR2 SYGVKD. The CDR3 contains 14 residues. V lost 10 bases to trimming and J lost 5 bases; unmatched junction nucleotides: 8. In DNA, the CDR3 is TGTGCCACCGCCTCCGGGACAGGGAATGAAAAACTGTTTTTT. Its translation is CATASGTGNEKLFF.

This clonotype was observed a handful of times. The chain has TRBV12-3 or TRBV12-4 and TRBJ2-7, with D tentatively TRBD2 (8 bases). V lost 2 bases and J 3 bases, leaving 20 bases between the germline ends. The CDR3 covers 17 residues. The CDR3 reads CASSLRGGRDSLYEQYF. The CDR3 DNA reads as TGTGCCAGCAGTTTACGGGGGGGCCGGGACAGCCTCTACGAGCAGTACTTC.